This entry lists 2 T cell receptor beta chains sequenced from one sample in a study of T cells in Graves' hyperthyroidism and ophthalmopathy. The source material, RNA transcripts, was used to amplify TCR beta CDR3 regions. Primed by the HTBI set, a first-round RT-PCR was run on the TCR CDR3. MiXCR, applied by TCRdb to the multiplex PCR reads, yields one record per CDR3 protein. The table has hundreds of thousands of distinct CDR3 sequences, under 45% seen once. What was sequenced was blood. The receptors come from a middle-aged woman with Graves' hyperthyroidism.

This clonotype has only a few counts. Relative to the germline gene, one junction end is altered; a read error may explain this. The CDR3 spells CASSQRGAPIYEQYF. CDR3 sequence (DNA): TGCGCCAGCAGCCAAAGGGGGGCCCCAATCTACGAGCAGTACTTC. The V gene is TRBV15, the J gene TRBJ2-7, with D perhaps assigned TRBD1 or TRBD2 (6 bases each). Germline values: CDR1 LNHNV, CDR2 YYDKDF (reference sequence). The length of the CDR3 is 15 residues.

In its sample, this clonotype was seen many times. This CDR3 is CSARPPSGAQETQYF. CDR3 DNA: TGCAGTGCTAGACCGCCTAGCGGGGCACAAGAGACCCAGTACTTC. The gene calls are TRBV20-1 and TRBJ2-5; 9 bases line up with TRBD2. Trimming cost V 2 bases and J 2 bases; bases outside gene matches: 6. Germline assignment: CDR1 DFQATT and CDR2 SNEGSKA (reference sequence). This CDR3 is 15 amino acids long.